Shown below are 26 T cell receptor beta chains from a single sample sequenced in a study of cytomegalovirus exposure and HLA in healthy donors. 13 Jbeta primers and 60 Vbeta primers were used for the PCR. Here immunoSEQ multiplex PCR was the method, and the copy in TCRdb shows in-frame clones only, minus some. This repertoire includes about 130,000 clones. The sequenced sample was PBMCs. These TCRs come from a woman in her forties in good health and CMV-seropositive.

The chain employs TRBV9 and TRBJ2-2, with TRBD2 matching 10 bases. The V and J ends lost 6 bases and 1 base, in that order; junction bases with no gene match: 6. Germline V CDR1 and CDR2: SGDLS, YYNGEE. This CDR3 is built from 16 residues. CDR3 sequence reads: CASKASGSGNTGELFF. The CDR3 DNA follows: TGTGCCAGCAAAGCTAGCGGGAGTGGGAACACCGGGGAGCTGTTTTTT.

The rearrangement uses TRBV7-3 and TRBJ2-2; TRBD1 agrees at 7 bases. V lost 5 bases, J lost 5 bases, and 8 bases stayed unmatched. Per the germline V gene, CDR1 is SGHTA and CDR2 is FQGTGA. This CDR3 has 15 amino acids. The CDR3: CASSDPGTVTGELFF. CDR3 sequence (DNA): TGTGCCAGCAGCGACCCCGGGACAGTGACCGGGGAGCTGTTTTTT.

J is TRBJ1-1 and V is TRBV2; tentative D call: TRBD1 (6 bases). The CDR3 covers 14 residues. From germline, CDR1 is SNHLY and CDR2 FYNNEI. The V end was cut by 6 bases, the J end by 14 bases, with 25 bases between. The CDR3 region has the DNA TGTGCCAGCAGGGGGGCCAGGCAGGGACCAGTTCGGTTCTTT. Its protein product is CASRGARQGPVRFF.

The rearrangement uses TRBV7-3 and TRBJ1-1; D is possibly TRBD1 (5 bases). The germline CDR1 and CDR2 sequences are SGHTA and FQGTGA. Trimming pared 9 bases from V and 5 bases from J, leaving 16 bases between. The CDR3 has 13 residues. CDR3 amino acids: CASGGGRGTEAFF. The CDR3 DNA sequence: TGTGCCAGTGGCGGGGGGAGAGGAACTGAAGCTTTCTTT.

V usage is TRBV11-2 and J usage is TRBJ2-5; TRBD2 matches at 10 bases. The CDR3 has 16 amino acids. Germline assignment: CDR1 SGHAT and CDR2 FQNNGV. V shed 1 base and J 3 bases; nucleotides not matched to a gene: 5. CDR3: CASSLARTSGKETQYF. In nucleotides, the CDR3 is TGTGCCAGCAGCTTAGCTAGGACTAGCGGAAAAGAGACCCAGTACTTC. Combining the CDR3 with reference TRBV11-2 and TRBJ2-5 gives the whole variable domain EAGVAQSPRYKIIEKRQSVAFWCNPISGHATLYWYQQILGQGPKLLIQFQNNGVVDDSQLPKDRFSAERLKGVDSTLKIQPAKLEDSAVYLCASSLARTSGKETQYFGPGTRLLVL.

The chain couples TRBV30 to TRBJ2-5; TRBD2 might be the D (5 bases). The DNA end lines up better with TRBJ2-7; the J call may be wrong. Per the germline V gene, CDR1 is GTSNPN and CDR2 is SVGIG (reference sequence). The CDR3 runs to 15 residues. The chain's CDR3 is CAWSGGSSSSYEQYF. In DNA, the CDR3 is TGTGCCTGGAGCGGCGGGTCCTCGAGCTCCTACGAGCAGTACTTC.

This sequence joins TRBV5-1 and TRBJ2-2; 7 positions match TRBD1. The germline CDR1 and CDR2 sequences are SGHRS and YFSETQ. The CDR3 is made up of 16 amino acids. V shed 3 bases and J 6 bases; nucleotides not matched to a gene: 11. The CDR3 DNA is TGCGCCAGCAGCTCGAGGGGGACAGTAAGTTCCGGGGAGCTGTTTTTT. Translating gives CASSSRGTVSSGELFF. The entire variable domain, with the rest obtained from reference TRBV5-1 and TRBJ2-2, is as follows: KAGVTQTPRYLIKTRGQQVTLSCSPISGHRSVSWYQQTPGQGLQFLFEYFSETQRNKGNFPGRFSGRQFSNSRSEMNVSTLELGDSALYLCASSSRGTVSSGELFFGEGSRLTVL.

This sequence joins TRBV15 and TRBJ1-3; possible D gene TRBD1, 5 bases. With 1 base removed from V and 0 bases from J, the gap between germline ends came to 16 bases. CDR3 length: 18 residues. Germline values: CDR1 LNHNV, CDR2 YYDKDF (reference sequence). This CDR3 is CATSRGGGGLRSGNTIYF. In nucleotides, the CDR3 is TGTGCCACCAGCAGAGGGGGGGGAGGACTGCGCTCTGGAAACACCATATATTTT.

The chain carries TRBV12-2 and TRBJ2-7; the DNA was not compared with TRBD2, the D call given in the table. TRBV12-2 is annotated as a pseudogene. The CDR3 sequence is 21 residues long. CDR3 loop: CASRSYGRDRGSRTSVYEQYF. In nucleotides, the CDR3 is TGTGCAAGTCGCTCATACGGCCGGGACAGGGGATCAAGGACTAGCGTGTACGAGCAGTACTTC.

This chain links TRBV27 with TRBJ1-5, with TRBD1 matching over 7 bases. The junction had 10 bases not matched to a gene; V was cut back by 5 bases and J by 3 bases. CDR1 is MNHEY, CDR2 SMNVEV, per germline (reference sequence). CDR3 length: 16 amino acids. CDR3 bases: TGTGCCAGCAGTCCCCGACAGGGATCCCCCAATCAGCCCCAGCATTTT. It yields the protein CASSPRQGSPNQPQHF.

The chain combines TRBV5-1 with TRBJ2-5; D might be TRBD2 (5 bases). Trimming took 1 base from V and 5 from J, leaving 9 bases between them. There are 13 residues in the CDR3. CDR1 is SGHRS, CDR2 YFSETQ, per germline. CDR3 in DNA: TGCGCCAGCAGCTTGTGGGAGTCCGAGACCCAGTACTTC. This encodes CASSLWESETQYF.

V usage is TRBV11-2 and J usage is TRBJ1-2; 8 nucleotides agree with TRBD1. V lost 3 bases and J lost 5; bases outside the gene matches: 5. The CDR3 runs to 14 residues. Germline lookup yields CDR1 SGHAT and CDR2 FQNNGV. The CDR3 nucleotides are TGTGCCAGCAGCTTGACAGGGGACCATTATGGCTACACCTTC. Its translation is CASSLTGDHYGYTF.

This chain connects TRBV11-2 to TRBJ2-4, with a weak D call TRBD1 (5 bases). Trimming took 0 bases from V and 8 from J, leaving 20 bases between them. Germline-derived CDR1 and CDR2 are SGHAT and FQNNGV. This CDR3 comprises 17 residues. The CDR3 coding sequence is TGTGCCAGCAGCTTAGATCTAGGTAGAGGAGTACAGGACATTCAGTACTTC. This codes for CASSLDLGRGVQDIQYF.

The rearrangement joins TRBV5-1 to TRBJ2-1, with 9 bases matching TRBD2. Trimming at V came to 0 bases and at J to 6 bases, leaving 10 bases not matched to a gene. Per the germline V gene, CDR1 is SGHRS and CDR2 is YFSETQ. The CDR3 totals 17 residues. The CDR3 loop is CASSLDLAGRSRNEQFF. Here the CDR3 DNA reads TGCGCCAGCAGCTTGGATCTAGCGGGAAGGTCGCGCAATGAGCAGTTCTTC.

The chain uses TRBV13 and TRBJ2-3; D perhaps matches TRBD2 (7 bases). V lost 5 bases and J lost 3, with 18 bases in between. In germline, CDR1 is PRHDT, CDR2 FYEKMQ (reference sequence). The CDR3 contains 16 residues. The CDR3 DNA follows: TGTGCCAGCAGCCCCAGCGGGACAAGGGGTACAGATACGCAGTATTTT. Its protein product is CASSPSGTRGTDTQYF.

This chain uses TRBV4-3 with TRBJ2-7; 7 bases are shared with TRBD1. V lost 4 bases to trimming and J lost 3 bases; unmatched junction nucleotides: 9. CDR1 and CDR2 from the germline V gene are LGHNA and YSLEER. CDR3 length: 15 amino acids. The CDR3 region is CASSLHRDRDYEQYF. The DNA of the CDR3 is TGCGCCAGCAGCCTCCACCGGGACAGAGACTACGAGCAGTACTTC.

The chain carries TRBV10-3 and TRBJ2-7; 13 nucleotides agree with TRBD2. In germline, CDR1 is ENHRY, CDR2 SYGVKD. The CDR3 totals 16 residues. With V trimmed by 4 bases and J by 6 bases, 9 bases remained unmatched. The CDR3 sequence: CAISGVQGLAGTEQYF. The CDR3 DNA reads TGTGCCATCAGTGGCGTTCAGGGACTAGCGGGAACCGAGCAGTACTTC.

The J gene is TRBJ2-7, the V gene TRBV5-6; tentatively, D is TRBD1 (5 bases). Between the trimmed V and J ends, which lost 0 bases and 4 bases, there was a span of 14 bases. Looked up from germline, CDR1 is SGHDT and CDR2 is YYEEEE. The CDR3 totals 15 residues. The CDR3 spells CASSLVGRVSYEQYF. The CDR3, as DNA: TGTGCCAGCAGCTTGGTGGGCAGGGTATCGTACGAGCAGTACTTC.

The CDR3 loop reads CATSTTLAGGFADTQYF. DNA for the CDR3: TGTGCCACCAGCACCACCTTAGCGGGAGGGTTCGCAGATACGCAGTATTTT. The chain recombines TRBV15 with TRBJ2-3; 11 nucleotides align to TRBD2. CDR1 is LNHNV, CDR2 YYDKDF, per germline (reference sequence). The CDR3 has 17 amino acids. Trimming removed 4 bases from V and 4 bases from J; junction bases left unmatched: 10.

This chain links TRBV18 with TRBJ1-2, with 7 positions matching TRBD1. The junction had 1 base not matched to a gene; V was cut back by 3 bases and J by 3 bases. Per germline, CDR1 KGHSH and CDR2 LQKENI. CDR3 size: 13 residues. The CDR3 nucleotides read TGTGCCAGCTCACCTACAGGGGACTATGGCTACACCTTC. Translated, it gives CASSPTGDYGYTF.

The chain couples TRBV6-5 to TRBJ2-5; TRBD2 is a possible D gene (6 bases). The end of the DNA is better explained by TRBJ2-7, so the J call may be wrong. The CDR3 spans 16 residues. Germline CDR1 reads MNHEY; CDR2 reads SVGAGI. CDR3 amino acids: CASSYSSGDSSYEQYF. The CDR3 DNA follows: TGTGCCAGCAGTTACTCGTCGGGGGATAGTTCCTACGAGCAGTACTTC.

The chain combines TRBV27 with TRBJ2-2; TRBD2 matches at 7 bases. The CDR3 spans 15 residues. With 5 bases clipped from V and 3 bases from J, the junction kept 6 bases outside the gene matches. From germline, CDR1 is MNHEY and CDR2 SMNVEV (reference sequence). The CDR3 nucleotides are TGTGCCAGCAGTGGGGAGGGGCCTTACACCGGGGAGCTGTTTTTT. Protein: CASSGEGPYTGELFF.

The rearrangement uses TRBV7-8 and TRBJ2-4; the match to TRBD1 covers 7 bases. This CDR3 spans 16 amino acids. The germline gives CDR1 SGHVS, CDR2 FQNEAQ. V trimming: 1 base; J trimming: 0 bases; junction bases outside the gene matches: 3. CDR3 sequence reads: CASSLGTGVAKNIQYF. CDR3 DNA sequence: TGTGCCAGCAGCTTAGGGACAGGAGTAGCCAAAAACATTCAGTACTTC.

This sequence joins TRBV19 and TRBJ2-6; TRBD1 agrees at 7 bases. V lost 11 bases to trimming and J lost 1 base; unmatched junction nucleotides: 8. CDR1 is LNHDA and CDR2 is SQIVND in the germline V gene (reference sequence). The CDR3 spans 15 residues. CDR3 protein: CAGKKGASGANVLTF. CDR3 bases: TGTGCCGGTAAGAAGGGGGCATCTGGGGCCAACGTCCTGACTTTC.

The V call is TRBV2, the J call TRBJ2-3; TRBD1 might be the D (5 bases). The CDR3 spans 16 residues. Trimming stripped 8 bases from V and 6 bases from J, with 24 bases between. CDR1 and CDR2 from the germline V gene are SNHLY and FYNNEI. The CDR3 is CASAGPAKGLLDTQYF. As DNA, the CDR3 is TGTGCCAGCGCCGGGCCAGCCAAGGGGCTACTGGATACGCAGTATTTT.

The CDR3 DNA follows: TGTGCCAGCAGCTTAGGCCGGCTAGCGGGAGGGGAATACGAGCAGTACTTC. Encoded protein: CASSLGRLAGGEYEQYF. The J gene is TRBJ2-7, the V gene TRBV13, with 12 bases identical to TRBD2. V trimming: 0 bases; J trimming: 4 bases; junction bases outside the gene matches: 7. The V gene's germline CDR1 is PRHDT and CDR2 FYEKMQ (reference sequence). The CDR3 is 17 amino acids.